This T cell receptor beta chain was sequenced for a study of monozygotic twins with cystic fibrosis. The CDR3 length is 16 residues. Germline-derived CDR1 and CDR2 are MNHEY and SVGAGI. Trimming cost V 2 bases and J 0 bases, with 8 bases left between them. Study-wide results and caveats: Age, concordance and disease severity did not associate with shared CDR3 numbers.

TCRdb's copy holds only in-frame clones and misses some; the assay was immunoSEQ multiplex PCR. The sample yields around 23,000 clones, approximately 90% seen once. This clone occurred once. The antigen remains undetermined. This clonotype was obtained from a girl aged 2 to 9 with cystic fibrosis. This chain links TRBV6-5 with TRBJ2-6; no definite D call. The sequenced sample was blood. The CDR3 spells CASSYLVFSGANVLTF. CDR3 sequence (DNA): TGTGCCAGCAGTTACCTGGTGTTCTCTGGGGCCAACGTCCTGACTTTC.